A single sample gave rise to the 14 T cell receptor beta chains below, sequenced in a study of cytomegalovirus exposure and HLA in healthy donors. The PCR ran on 60 Vbeta and 13 Jbeta primers. Using immunoSEQ multiplex PCR, the repertoire was profiled, and TCRdb retains in-frame clones only, with some absent. Of tens of thousands of clones listed, about 70% are singletons. Sequencing used PBMCs. These receptors came from a man between 35 and 55 years old in good health and CMV-seropositive.

The table lists this clone with a few counts. The chain employs TRBV5-1 and TRBJ1-1; 9 bases map to TRBD1. This CDR3 comprises 18 residues. After removal of 3 bases from V and 0 bases from J, the junction contained 12 bases not matched to a gene. The germline CDR1 and CDR2 sequences are SGHRS and YFSETQ. Here the CDR3 DNA reads TGCGCCAGCAGCTCGACTGGACAGGGGCTTTACTTGAACACTGAAGCTTTCTTT. Encoded protein: CASSSTGQGLYLNTEAFF.

The chain couples TRBV27 to TRBJ2-1, with D perhaps TRBD2 (6 bases). Between the trimmed V and J ends, which lost 6 bases and 1 base, there was a span of 13 bases. In germline, CDR1 is MNHEY, CDR2 SMNVEV (reference sequence). CDR3 length equals 15 residues. The CDR3 bases are TGTGCCAGCAGCTCGAGGGACTTTTCCTACAATGAGCAGTTCTTC. This encodes CASSSRDFSYNEQFF.

The chain has TRBV25-1 and TRBJ1-2; no reliable D call. V dropped 4 bases and J dropped 4 bases, with 4 bases sitting between them. Per germline, CDR1 MGHDK and CDR2 SYGVNS. There are 11 residues in the CDR3. The CDR3 DNA sequence: TGTGCCAGCAGTGCACTCTATGGCTACACCTTC. It is translated as CASSALYGYTF.

V usage is TRBV5-1 and J usage is TRBJ2-1, with 9 bases identical to TRBD1. The CDR3 is 15 amino acids. Per germline, CDR1 SGHRS and CDR2 YFSETQ. V was clipped by 4 bases and J by 8 bases; unmatched bases: 10. The CDR3 DNA reads TGCGCCAGCAGCAACCTCCGGACAGGGGAGGATGAGCAGTTCTTC. Protein: CASSNLRTGEDEQFF.

Here the CDR3 reads CASSSSLGGDQSNQPQHF. The CDR3 nucleotides are TGTGCCAGCAGCTCCTCCCTCGGGGGAGACCAGAGCAATCAGCCCCAGCATTTT. This chain joins TRBV7-6 and TRBJ1-5; the D gene is possibly TRBD1 (5 bases). Germline V gives CDR1 SGHVS, CDR2 FNYEAQ. Trimming shortened V by 4 bases and J by 1 base, and 20 bases separated the two germline ends. CDR3 size: 18 residues. Filled out from reference TRBV7-6 and TRBJ1-5, the complete variable domain reads GAGVSQSPRYKVTKRGQDVALRCDPISGHVSLYWYRQALGQGPEFLTYFNYEAQQDKSGLPNDRFSAERPEGSISTLTIQRTEQRDSAMYRCASSSSLGGDQSNQPQHFGDGTRLSIL.

In this sample, this clone turned up a few times. V is TRBV2 and J is TRBJ1-1; 8 bases fit TRBD1. The CDR3 totals 14 residues. The ends lost 4 bases at V and 2 bases at J; junction bases unmatched: 3. The germline CDR1 and CDR2 sequences are SNHLY and FYNNEI. The CDR3, as DNA: TGTGCCAGCAGTGTAACAGGGGGAAACACTGAAGCTTTCTTT. This sequence encodes CASSVTGGNTEAFF.

The chain has TRBV2 and TRBJ1-4, with D possibly TRBD1 on 5 matching bases. The CDR3 runs to 15 residues. The V and J ends lost 7 bases and 2 bases respectively, with 14 bases between them. Germline CDR1 SNHLY, CDR2 FYNNEI. In DNA, the CDR3 is TGTGCCAGCACCCGCGAGGCAGGGACTAATGAAAAACTGTTTTTT. Its translation is CASTREAGTNEKLFF. Supplemented by reference TRBV2 and TRBJ1-4, the full variable domain reads EPEVTQTPSHQVTQMGQEVILRCVPISNHLYFYWYRQILGQKVEFLVSFYNNEISEKSEIFDDQFSVERPDGSNFTLKIRSTKLEDSAMYFCASTREAGTNEKLFFGSGTQLSVL.

This clone was seen more than once but under ten times. The rearrangement joins TRBV29-1 to TRBJ1-1; D gene ambiguous. Trimming removed 0 bases from V and 5 bases from J, with 16 bases in between. Germline CDR1 and CDR2: SQVTM and ANQGSEA. This CDR3 comprises 15 residues. This CDR3 is CSVEDLGSPRTEAFF. The CDR3 DNA reads as TGCAGCGTTGAAGATCTCGGGTCACCTCGGACTGAAGCTTTCTTT.

This clone appeared a single time. The junction differs from germline at one of its ends, possibly a read error. V gene TRBV11-3 combines with J gene TRBJ1-1; D gene uncertain. The CDR3 totals 13 residues. CDR1 is SGHNT, CDR2 YENEEA, per germline. This chain's CDR3 is CASSLEGQAEAFF. The CDR3 DNA reads as TGTGCCAGCAGCCTAGAGGGCCAGGCTGAAGCTTTCTTT.

This clone was counted between two and nine times. The chain employs TRBV4-2 and TRBJ1-1, with 7 bases aligning to TRBD1. The CDR3 runs to 15 residues. Trimming removed 2 bases from V and 6 bases from J; junction bases left unmatched: 9. Germline CDR1 is LGHNA and CDR2 is YNFKEQ. CDR3 in amino acids: CASSQSDRVGSEAFF. The DNA of the CDR3 is TGTGCCAGCAGCCAATCAGACAGGGTGGGCTCTGAAGCTTTCTTT.

This sequence joins TRBV7-3 and TRBJ1-1; D is possibly TRBD1 (6 bases). The ends were cut back, 5 bases at V and 1 base at J, with 8 bases in the middle. CDR1 is SGHTA, CDR2 FQGTGA, per germline. The CDR3 is 13 residues long. The DNA for the CDR3 is TGTGCCAGCAGCGAACAGGGGAACACTGAAGCTTTCTTT. Protein sequence: CASSEQGNTEAFF.

The rearrangement links TRBV9 to TRBJ2-7, with D perhaps matching TRBD1 (5 bases). Trimming shortened V by 0 bases and J by 5 bases, and 18 bases separated the two germline ends. Germline values: CDR1 SGDLS, CDR2 YYNGEE. The CDR3 is made up of 16 amino acids. The CDR3 reads CASSVGLLSQGDEQYF. CDR3 nucleotides: TGTGCCAGCAGCGTAGGGCTCTTATCGCAGGGCGACGAGCAGTACTTC.

This clone was recorded only once. In nucleotides, the CDR3 is TGTGCCAGCAGCTTATCGGTTATGAACACTGAAGCTTTCTTT. It is translated as CASSLSVMNTEAFF. The J gene is TRBJ1-1, the V gene TRBV7-8; D remains unclear. V was pared by 2 bases and J by 0 bases, with 7 bases between. Germline V gene lookup returns CDR1 SGHVS and CDR2 FQNEAQ. The CDR3 is 14 residues long.

This clone has only one observation. CDR3 bases: TGTGCCAGCTCACCAACGGACAGTAGCAATCAGCCCCAGCATTTT. This codes for CASSPTDSSNQPQHF. This sequence joins TRBV18 and TRBJ1-5; D perhaps matches TRBD1 (6 bases). The CDR3 has 15 amino acids. The germline CDR1 and CDR2 sequences are KGHSH and LQKENI. V was cut by 2 bases and J by 0 bases, with 8 bases left in between.